This T cell receptor beta chain was captured in a study of beta chain features in type 1 diabetes. General study points: Compared with healthy donors, patients appeared to share more similar naive, central memory and regulatory TCRB repertoires. TCRB CDR3s were moderately but significantly shorter in Type 1 diabetes patients in all four CD4+ subsets.

The investigators reverse transcribed all of the isolated RNA, so they sequenced expressed TCRB transcripts. Sequencing was performed with immunoSEQ multiplex PCR; in TCRdb, only in-frame clones are kept and a portion is missing. Of 250,000 to 300,000 clones in the sample, about 23% were seen once. As concerns this clone: Its antigen is not identified. The same CDR3 is also encoded by other DNA sequences in this sample.

Based on CD45RO/CCR7/CD25/CD127/CD95/CD27, CD4+ regulatory, stem cell-like memory, naive and central memory cells were sorted. The origin of this receptor is a young woman with type 1 diabetes. Sequencing input: naive CD4+ T cells from blood.

This chain's CDR3 is CASTRGETQYF. CDR3 DNA: TGTGCCAGCACCCGAGGGGAGACCCAGTACTTC. J is TRBJ2-5 and V is TRBV2, with D maybe TRBD2 (5 bases). V lost 7 bases and J lost 5, with 8 bases in between. Per the germline V gene, CDR1 is SNHLY and CDR2 is FYNNEI. The CDR3 has 11 residues. The full variable domain, rest sourced from reference TRBV2 and TRBJ2-5, is EPEVTQTPSHQVTQMGQEVILRCVPISNHLYFYWYRQILGQKVEFLVSFYNNEISEKSEIFDDQFSVERPDGSNFTLKIRSTKLEDSAMYFCASTRGETQYFGPGTRLLVL.